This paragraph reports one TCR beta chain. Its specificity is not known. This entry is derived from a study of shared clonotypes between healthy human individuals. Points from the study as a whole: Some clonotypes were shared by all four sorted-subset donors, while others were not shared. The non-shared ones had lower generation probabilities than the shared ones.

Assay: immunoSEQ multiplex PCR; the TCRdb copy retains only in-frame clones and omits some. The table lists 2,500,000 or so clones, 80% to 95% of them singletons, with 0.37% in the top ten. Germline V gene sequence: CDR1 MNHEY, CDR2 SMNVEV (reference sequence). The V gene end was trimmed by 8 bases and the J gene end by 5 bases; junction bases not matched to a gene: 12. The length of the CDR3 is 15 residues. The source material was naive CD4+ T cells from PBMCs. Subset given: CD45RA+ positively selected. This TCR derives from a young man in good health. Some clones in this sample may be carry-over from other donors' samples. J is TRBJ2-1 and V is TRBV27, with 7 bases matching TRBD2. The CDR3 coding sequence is TGTGCCAGCGAAGCCAGCGGGACGAACAACAATGAGCAGTTCTTC. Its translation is CASEASGTNNNEQFF.